The T cell receptor beta chain described here comes from a study of monozygotic twins with inflammatory bowel disease. Study-wide results and caveats: Using the inverse Simpson index, IBD patients had lower TCRbeta diversity than healthy co-twins. Healthy twins shared more clonotypes with others than IBD patients, most markedly active ones.

cDNA was produced in eight separate reactions per sample. TCRdb processed the 5' RACE reads again and assigns one entry to each CDR3 protein, with no DNA. Here the sample table reports under 200,000 distinct CDR3 sequences. From germline, CDR1 is DFQATT and CDR2 SNEGSKA (reference sequence). The CDR3 is made up of 12 amino acids. Details on this clonotype: Its target is not known.

Sequenced input: blood. The source of this sequence is a human donor with ulcerative colitis or Crohn's disease, or a healthy co-twin of an affected twin (not recorded which). The J gene is TRBJ1-5, the V gene TRBV20-1; TCRdb's assignment of TRBD1 cannot be checked, as there is no DNA. This chain's CDR3 is CSANRGNQPQHF.